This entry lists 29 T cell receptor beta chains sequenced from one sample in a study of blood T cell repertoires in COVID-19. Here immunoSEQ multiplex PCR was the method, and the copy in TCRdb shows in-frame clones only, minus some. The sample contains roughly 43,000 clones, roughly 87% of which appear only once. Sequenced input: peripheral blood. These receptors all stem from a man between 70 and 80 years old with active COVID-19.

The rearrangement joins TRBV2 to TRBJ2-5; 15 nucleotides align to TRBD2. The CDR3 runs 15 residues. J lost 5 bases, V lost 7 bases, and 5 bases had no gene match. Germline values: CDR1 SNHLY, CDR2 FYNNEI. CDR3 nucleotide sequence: TGTGCCAGCACCGAAGGGACTAGCGGGAGGGAGACCCAGTACTTC. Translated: CASTEGTSGRETQYF.

CDR3 bases: TGTGCCAGCAGCCATCGGCGGGACAGGGAAGAGGAAGAGACCCAGTACTTC. Protein sequence: CASSHRRDREEEETQYF. The chain is built from TRBV7-6 and TRBJ2-5, with 9 bases aligning to TRBD1. V was pared by 5 bases and J by 3 bases, with 13 bases of the junction left unmatched. The length of the CDR3 is 17 residues. Per germline, CDR1 SGHVS and CDR2 FNYEAQ.

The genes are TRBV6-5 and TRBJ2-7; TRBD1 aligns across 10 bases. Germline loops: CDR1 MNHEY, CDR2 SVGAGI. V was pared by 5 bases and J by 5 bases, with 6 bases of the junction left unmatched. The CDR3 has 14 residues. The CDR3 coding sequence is TGTGCCAGCAGTCCCGGGACAGGGGTCAACGAGCAGTACTTC. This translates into CASSPGTGVNEQYF.

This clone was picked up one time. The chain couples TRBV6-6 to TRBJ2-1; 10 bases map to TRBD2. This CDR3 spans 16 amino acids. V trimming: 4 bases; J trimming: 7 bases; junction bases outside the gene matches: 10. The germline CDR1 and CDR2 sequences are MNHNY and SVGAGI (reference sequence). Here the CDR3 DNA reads TGTGCCAGCAGTTCCGCAGCGGGGGGGCCGGGGAATGAGCAGTTCTTC. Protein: CASSSAAGGPGNEQFF.

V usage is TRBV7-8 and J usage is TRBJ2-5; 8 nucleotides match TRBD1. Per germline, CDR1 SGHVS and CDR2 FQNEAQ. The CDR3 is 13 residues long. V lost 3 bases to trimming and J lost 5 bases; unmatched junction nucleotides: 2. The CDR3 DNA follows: TGTGCCAGCAGCTTCAACAGGGGGGAGACCCAGTACTTC. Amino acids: CASSFNRGETQYF.

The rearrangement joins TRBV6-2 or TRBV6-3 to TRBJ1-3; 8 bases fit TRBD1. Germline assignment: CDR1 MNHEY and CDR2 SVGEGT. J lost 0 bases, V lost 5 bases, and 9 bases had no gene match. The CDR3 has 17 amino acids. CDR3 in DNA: TGTGCCAGCAGTACCTCGGGACAGGCGAACTCTGGAAACACCATATATTTT. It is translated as CASSTSGQANSGNTIYF.

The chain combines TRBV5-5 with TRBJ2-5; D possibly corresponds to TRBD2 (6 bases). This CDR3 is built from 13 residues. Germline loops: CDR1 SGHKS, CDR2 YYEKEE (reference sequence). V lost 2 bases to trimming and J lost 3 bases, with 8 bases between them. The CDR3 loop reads CASSFRGEETQYF. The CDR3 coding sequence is TGTGCCAGCAGCTTCCGCGGGGAAGAGACCCAGTACTTC.

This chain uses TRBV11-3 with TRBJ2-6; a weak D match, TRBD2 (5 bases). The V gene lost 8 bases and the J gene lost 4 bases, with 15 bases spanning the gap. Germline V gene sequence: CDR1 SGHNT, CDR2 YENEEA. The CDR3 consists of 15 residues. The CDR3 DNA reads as TGTGCCAGCGCAAGCGGAGCCGGAGGGGCCAACGTCCTGACTTTC. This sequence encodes CASASGAGGANVLTF.

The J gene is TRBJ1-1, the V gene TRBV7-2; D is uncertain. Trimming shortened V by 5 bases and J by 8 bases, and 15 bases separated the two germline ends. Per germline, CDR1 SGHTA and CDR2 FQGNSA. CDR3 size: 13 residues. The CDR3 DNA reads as TGTGCCAGCAGCCCTCAGACTCCGGGGGAAGCTTTCTTT. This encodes CASSPQTPGEAFF.

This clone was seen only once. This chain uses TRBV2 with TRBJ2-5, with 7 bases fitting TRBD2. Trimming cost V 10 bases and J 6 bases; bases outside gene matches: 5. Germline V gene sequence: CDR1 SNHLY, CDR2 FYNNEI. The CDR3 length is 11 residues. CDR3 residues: CATSTSKTQYF. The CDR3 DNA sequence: TGTGCCACATCGACTAGCAAGACCCAGTACTTC.

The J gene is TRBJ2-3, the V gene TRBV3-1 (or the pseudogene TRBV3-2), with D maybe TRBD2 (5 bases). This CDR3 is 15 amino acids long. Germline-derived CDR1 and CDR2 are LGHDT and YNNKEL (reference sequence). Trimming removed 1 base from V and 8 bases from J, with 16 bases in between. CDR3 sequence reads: CASSQGGLSGGTQYF. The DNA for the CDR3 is TGTGCCAGCAGCCAAGGAGGATTAAGCGGAGGTACGCAGTATTTT.

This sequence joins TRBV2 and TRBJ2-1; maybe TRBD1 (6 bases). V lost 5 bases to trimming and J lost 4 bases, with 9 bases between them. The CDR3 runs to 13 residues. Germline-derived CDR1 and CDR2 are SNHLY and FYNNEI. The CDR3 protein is CASSQDRYNEQFF. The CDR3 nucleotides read TGTGCCAGCAGTCAAGACAGGTACAATGAGCAGTTCTTC.

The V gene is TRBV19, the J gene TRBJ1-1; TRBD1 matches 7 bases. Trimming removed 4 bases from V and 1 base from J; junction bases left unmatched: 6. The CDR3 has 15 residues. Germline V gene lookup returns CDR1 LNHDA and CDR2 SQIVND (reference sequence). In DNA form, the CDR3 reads TGTGCCAGTAGTACAACAGGGGAGGCGAACACTGAAGCTTTCTTT. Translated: CASSTTGEANTEAFF.

The CDR3 loop reads CASSRAGGDGETQYF. The CDR3 coding sequence is TGTGCCAGCAGCCGTGCGGGGGGGGACGGAGAGACCCAGTACTTC. J is TRBJ2-5 and V is TRBV11-2; 9 bases align to TRBD2. Germline assignment: CDR1 SGHAT and CDR2 FQNNGV. Trimming removed 5 bases from V and 4 bases from J; junction bases left unmatched: 8. The length of the CDR3 is 15 residues.

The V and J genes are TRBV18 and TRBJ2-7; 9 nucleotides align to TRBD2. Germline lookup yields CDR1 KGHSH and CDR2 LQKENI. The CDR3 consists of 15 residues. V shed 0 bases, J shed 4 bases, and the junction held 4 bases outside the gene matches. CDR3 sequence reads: CASSPPGGGAYEQYF. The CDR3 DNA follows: TGTGCCAGCTCACCACCAGGCGGGGGGGCTTACGAGCAGTACTTC.

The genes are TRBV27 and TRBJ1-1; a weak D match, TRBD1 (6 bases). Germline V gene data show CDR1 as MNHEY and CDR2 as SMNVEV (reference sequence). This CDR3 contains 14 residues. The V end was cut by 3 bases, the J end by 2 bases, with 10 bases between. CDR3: CASSLGGPNTEAFF. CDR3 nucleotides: TGTGCCAGCAGTTTGGGGGGGCCCAACACTGAAGCTTTCTTT.

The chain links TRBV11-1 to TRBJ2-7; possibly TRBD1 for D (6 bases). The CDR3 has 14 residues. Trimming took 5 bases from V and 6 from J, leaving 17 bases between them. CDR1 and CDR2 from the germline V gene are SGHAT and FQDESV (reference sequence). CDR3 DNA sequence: TGTGCCAGCAGCCCCCAGAATCAGGGGATCGAGCAGTACTTC. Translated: CASSPQNQGIEQYF.

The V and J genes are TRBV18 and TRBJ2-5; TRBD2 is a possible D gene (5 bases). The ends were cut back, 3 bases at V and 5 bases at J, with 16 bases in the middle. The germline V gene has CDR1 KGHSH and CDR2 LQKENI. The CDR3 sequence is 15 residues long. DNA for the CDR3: TGTGCCAGCTCACCCCGAGGGATATTGGGGGAGACCCAGTACTTC. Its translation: CASSPRGILGETQYF. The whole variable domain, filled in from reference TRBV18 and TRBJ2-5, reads NAGVMQNPRHLVRRRGQEARLRCSPMKGHSHVYWYRQLPEEGLKFMVYLQKENIIDESGMPKERFSAEFPKEGPSILRIQQVVRGDSAAYFCASSPRGILGETQYFGPGTRLLVL.

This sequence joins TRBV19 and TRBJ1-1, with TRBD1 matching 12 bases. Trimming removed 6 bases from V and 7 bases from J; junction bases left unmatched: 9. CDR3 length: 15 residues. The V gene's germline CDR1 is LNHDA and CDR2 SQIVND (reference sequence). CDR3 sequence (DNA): TGTGCCAGTAGCCATTACGGGACAGGGGGCATTGAAGCTTTCTTT. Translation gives CASSHYGTGGIEAFF.

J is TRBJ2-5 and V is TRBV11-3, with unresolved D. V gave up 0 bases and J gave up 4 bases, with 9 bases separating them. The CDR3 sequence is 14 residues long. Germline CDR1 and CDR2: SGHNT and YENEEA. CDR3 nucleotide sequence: TGTGCCAGCAGCTTAGATCCTAGTGGAGAGACCCAGTACTTC. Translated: CASSLDPSGETQYF. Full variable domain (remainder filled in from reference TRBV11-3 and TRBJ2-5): EAGVVQSPRYKIIEKKQPVAFWCNPISGHNTLYWYLQNLGQGPELLIRYENEEAVDDSQLPKDRFSAERLKGVDSTLKIQPAELGDSAVYLCASSLDPSGETQYFGPGTRLLVL.

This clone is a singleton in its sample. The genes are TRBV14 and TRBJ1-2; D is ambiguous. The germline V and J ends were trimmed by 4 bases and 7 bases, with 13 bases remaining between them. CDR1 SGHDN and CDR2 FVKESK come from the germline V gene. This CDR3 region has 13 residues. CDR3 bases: TGTGCCAGCAGCCCTGGGCGGGGTACTGGCTACACCTTC. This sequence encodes CASSPGRGTGYTF.

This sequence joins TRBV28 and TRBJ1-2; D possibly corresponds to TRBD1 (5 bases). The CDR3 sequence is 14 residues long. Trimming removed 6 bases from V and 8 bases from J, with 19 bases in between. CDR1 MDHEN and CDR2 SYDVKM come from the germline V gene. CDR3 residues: CASSPPGRGFGYTF. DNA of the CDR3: TGTGCCAGCAGCCCTCCGGGACGGGGGTTCGGCTACACCTTC.

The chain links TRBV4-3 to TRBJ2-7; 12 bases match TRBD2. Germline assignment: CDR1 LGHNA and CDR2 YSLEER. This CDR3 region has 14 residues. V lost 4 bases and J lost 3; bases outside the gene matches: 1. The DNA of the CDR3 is TGCGCCAGCAGCCCGGGACTAGCGGGCTACGAGCAGTACTTC. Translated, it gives CASSPGLAGYEQYF.

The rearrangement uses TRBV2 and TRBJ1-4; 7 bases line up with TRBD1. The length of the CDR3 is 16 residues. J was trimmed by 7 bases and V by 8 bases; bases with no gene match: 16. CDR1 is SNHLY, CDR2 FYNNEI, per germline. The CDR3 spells CASRKQTGVEGEKLFF. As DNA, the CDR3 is TGTGCCAGCCGTAAACAAACAGGGGTCGAAGGTGAAAAACTGTTTTTT.

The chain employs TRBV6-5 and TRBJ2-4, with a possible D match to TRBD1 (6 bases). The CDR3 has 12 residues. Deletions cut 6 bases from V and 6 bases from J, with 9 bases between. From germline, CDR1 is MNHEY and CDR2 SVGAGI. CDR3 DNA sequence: TGTGCCAGCAGACTAGGGGGAAACATTCAGTACTTC. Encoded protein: CASRLGGNIQYF.

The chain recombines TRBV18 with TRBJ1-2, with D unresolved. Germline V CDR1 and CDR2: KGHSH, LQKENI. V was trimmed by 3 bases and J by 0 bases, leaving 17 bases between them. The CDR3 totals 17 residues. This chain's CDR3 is CASSPYARSRANYGYTF. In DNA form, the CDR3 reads TGTGCCAGCTCACCTTATGCTAGGTCAAGAGCTAACTATGGCTACACCTTC.

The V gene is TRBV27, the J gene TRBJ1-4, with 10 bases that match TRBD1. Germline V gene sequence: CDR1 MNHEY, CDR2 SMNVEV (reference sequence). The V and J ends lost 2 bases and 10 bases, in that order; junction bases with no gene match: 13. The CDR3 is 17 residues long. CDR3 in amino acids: CASSLKFHWDRGGKLFF. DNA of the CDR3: TGTGCCAGCAGTTTAAAGTTTCACTGGGACAGGGGAGGAAAACTGTTTTTT.

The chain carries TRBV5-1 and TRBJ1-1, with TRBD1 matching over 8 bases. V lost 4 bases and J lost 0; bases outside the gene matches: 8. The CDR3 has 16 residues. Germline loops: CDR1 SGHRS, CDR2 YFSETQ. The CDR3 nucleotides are TGCGCCAGCAGCACGGGACAGGTGCATATGAACACTGAAGCTTTCTTT. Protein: CASSTGQVHMNTEAFF.

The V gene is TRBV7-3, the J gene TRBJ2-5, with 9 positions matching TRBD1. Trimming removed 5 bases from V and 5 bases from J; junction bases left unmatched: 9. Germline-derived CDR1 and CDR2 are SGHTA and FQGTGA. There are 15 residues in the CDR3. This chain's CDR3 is CASSKGTGPPETQYF. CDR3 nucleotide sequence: TGTGCCAGCAGCAAAGGGACAGGGCCCCCGGAGACCCAGTACTTC.